Below, 5 T cell receptor beta chains from the same sample are listed, as sequenced in a study of CD4 and CD8 cells across lung adenocarcinoma regions. TCRdb reprocessed the PCR reads via MiXCR and lists one record per CDR3 protein. The table lists 23,000 or so distinct CDR3 sequences, 53% of them singletons, with 40% to 55% in the top ten. Sample: CD8+ T cells from the center of a lung tumor. These receptors were obtained from a male donor with lung adenocarcinoma. The CD4 and CD8 labels of this study may be unreliable.

V and J are TRBV10-1 and TRBJ2-4, with TRBD1 matching over 8 bases. Matching the DNA end better, TRBJ2-3 makes the J call doubtful. This CDR3 has 14 residues. The germline CDR1 and CDR2 sequences are WNHNN and SYGVQD (reference sequence). The CDR3 nucleotides read TGCGGCGGCAGGGGGCGGCGTGCCAAAAACATTCAGTATTTT. Amino acid sequence: CGGRGRRAKNIQYF.

This clonotype showed up many times. The CDR3 DNA is TGCGCCAGCAGCCAGGCCGACATGGGGTTCACCTACAATGAGCAGTTCTTC. Its protein is CASSQADMGFTYNEQFF. V is TRBV4-1 and J is TRBJ2-1, with unresolved D. The CDR3 is 17 amino acids. V lost 3 bases and J 2 bases, leaving 17 bases between the germline ends. In germline, CDR1 is MGHRA, CDR2 YSYEKL.

The J gene is TRBJ2-5, the V gene TRBV15; D not resolved. Per germline, CDR1 LNHNV and CDR2 YYDKDF (reference sequence). Between the trimmed V and J ends, which lost 5 bases and 1 base, there was a span of 5 bases. The CDR3 spans 12 residues. CDR3 protein: CATSRPQETQYF. CDR3 DNA: TGTGCCACCAGCCGACCCCAAGAGACCCAGTACTTC.

The chain uses TRBV7-9 and TRBJ1-5; no clear D. Germline V gives CDR1 SEHNR, CDR2 FQNEAQ (reference sequence). The CDR3 sequence is 17 residues long. Between the trimmed V and J ends, which lost 0 bases and 0 bases, there was a span of 12 bases. CDR3 DNA: TGTGCCAGCAGCTTAGCGAGGGCAGGATATAGCAATCAGCCCCAGCATTTT. Translated, it gives CASSLARAGYSNQPQHF.

This clonotype was seen many times. This chain connects TRBV3-1 to TRBJ1-2; 7 nucleotides line up with TRBD1. With V trimmed by 2 bases and J by 2 bases, 2 bases remained unmatched. The CDR3 spans 14 residues. Germline assignment: CDR1 LGHDT and CDR2 YNNKEL (reference sequence). CDR3 residues: CASSQQGGNYGYTF. The CDR3 nucleotides are TGTGCCAGCAGCCAACAGGGGGGCAACTATGGCTACACCTTC.